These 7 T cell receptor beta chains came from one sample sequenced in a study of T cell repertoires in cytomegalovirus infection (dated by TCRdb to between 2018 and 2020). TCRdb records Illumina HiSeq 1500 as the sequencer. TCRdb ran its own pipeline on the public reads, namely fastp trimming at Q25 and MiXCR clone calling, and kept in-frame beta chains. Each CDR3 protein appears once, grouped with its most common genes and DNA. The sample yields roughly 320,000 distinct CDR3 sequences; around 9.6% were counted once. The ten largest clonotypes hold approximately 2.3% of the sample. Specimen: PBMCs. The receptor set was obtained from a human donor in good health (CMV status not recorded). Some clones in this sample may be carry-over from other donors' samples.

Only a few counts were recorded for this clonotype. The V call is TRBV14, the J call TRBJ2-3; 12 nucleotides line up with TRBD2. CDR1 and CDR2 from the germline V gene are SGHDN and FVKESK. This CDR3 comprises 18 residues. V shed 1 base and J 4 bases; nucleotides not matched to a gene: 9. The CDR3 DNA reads TGTGCCAGCAGCCAAGGACGTCTAGCGGGGGGGCCAGCAGATACGCAGTATTTT. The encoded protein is CASSQGRLAGGPADTQYF.

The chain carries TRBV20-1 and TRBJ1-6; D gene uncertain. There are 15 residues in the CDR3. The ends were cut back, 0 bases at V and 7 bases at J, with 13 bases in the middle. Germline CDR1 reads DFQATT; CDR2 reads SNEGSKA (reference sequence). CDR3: CSARDSERLNSPLHF. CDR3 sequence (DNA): TGCAGTGCTAGAGATAGTGAGAGACTGAATTCACCCCTCCACTTT.

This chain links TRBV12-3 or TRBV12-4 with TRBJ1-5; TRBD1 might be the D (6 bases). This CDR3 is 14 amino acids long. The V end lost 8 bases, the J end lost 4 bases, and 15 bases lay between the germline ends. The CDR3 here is CASSAGAPNQPQHF. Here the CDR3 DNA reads TGTGCCAGCTCCGCGGGGGCTCCAAATCAGCCCCAGCATTTT.

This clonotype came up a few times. The CDR3 DNA follows: TGTGCCAGCAGTGTTTCCTTCGGAGACCTCTACAATGAGCAGTTCTTC. Translated: CASSVSFGDLYNEQFF. The J gene is TRBJ2-1, the V gene TRBV2; D gene uncertain. CDR1 is SNHLY and CDR2 is FYNNEI in the germline V gene. There are 16 residues in the CDR3. Trimming cost V 4 bases and J 3 bases, with 16 bases left between them.

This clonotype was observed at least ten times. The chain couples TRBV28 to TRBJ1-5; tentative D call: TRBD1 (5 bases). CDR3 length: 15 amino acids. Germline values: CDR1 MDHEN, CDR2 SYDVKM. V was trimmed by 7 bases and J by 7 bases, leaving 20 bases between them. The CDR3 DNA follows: TGTGCCAGCAAAAGTTTAGTCGGGGCATGGCAGCCCCAGCATTTT. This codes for CASKSLVGAWQPQHF.

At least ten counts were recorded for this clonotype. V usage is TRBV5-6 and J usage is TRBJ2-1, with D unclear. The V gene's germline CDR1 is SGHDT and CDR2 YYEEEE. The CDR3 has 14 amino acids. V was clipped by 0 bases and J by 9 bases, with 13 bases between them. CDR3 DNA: TGTGCCAGCAGCTTGGCAGGTCTCCAGGCTGAGCAGTTCTTC. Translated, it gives CASSLAGLQAEQFF.

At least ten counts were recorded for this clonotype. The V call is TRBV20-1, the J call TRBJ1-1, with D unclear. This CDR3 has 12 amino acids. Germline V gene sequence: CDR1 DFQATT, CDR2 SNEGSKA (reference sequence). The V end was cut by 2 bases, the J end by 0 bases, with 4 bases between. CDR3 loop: CSARRVNTEAFF. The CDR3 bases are TGCAGTGCTAGAAGGGTGAACACTGAAGCTTTCTTT.